This T cell receptor beta chain was recovered during a study of regulatory dendritic cells for organ transplantation. Study-wide findings and caveats: Regulatory dendritic cells appeared to expand memory CD8+ clones less than mature ones. Considerable individual heterogeneity was seen in alloreactive memory CD8+ T cells. Memory CD8+ T cells were the most oligoclonal; naive cells were highly diverse.

As regards this clone: Its target is unknown.

Trimming removed 5 bases at V and 1 base at J, with 11 bases between. The CDR3 consists of 14 residues. Germline V gene data show CDR1 as MNHEY and CDR2 as SVGAGI. The protocol was immunoSEQ multiplex PCR, while the TCRdb copy is restricted to in-frame clones and leaves out a portion. The sample records under 35,000 clones, more than 70% being singletons. Naive CD45RA+ and memory CD45RO+ CD4+ or CD8+ T cells were FACS-sorted. The clonotype was recovered from a human donor in good health. The sequenced material came from naive CD8+ T cells from blood. Subset here: CD45RA+ naive T cells. The chain combines TRBV6-5 with TRBJ1-1; a possible D gene is TRBD1 (6 bases). CDR3: CASSRGQSNTEAFF. The CDR3, as DNA: TGTGCCAGCAGTAGAGGACAGTCGAACACTGAAGCTTTCTTT.